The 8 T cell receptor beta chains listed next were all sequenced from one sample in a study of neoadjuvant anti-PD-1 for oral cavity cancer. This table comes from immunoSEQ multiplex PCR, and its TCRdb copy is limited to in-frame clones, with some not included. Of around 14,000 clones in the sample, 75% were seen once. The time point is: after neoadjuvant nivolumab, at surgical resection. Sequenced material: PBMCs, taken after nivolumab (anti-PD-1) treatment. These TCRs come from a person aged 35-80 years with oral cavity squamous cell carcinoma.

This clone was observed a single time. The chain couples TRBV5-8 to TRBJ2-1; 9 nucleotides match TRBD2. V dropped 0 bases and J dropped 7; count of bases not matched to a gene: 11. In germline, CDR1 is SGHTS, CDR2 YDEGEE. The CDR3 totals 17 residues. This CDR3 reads CASSLAATSGPGNEQFF. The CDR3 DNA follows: TGTGCCAGCAGCTTGGCGGCGACTAGCGGACCAGGAAATGAGCAGTTCTTC.

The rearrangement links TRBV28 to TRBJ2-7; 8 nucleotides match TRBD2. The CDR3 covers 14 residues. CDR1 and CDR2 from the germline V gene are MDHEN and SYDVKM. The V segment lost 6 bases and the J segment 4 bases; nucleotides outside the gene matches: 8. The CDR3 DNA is TGTGCCAGCAGCCGCGGGAGGTCCCGGTACGAGCAGTACTTC. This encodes CASSRGRSRYEQYF.

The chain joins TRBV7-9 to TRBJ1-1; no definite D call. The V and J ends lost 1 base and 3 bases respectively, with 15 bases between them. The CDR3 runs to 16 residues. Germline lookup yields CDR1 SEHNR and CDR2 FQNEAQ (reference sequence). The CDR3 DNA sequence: TGTGCCAGCAGCTTAGGGGGATGGGGAGGATACACTGAAGCTTTCTTT. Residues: CASSLGGWGGYTEAFF.

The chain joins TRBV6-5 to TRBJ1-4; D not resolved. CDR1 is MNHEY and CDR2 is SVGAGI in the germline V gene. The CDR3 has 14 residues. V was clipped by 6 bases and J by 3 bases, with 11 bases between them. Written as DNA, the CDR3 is TGTGCCAGCAGACCCGGTTGGGCTAATGAAAAACTGTTTTTT. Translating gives CASRPGWANEKLFF.

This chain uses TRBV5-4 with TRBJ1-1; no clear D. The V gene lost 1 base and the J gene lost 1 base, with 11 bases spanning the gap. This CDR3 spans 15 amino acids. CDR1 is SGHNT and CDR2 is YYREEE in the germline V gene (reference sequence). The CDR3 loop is CASSLRGRPNTEAFF. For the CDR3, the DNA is TGTGCCAGCAGCTTGCGAGGACGACCGAACACTGAAGCTTTCTTT.

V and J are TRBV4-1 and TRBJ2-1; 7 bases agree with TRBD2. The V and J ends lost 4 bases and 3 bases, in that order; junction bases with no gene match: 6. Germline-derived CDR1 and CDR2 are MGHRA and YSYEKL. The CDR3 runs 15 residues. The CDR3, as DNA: TGCGCCAGCAGCCCCGAGGTAGCGGGCTACAATGAGCAGTTCTTC. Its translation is CASSPEVAGYNEQFF.

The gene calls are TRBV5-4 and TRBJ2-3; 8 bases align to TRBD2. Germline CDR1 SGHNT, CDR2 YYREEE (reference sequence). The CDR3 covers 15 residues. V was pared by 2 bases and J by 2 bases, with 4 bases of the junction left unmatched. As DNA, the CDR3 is TGTGCCAGCAGCTTCGGCGGGAGGATCACAGATACGCAGTATTTT. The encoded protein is CASSFGGRITDTQYF.

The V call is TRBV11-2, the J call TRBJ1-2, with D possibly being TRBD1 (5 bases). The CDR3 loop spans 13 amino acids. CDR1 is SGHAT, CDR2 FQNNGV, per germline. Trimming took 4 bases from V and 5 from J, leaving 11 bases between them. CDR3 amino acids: CASSSDGTYGYTF. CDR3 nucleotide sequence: TGTGCCAGCAGCTCAGATGGGACGTATGGCTACACCTTC.